One sample yielded the 11 T cell receptor beta chains listed below, sequenced in a study of blood T cell repertoires in COVID-19. The table came from immunoSEQ multiplex PCR; TCRdb's copy has only in-frame clones and leaves some out. The top ten clones hold approximately 4% of a sample with roughly 150,000 clones, about 87% of them seen once. Sequencing was performed on PBMCs or T cells enriched from blood (not recorded which). All receptors derive from a man aged 45 to 65 in a cohort exposed to, infected with or recovered from COVID-19 (not recorded which).

A single count supports this clone. This chain connects TRBV29-1 to TRBJ2-3; 8 nucleotides match TRBD1. J was trimmed by 6 bases and V by 7 bases; bases with no gene match: 12. Germline V gives CDR1 SQVTM, CDR2 ANQGSEA. The CDR3 has 14 amino acids. CDR3 loop: CSARPGQGLDTQYF. The CDR3 DNA follows: TGCAGCGCACGACCCGGACAGGGATTGGATACGCAGTATTTT.

The chain links TRBV19 to TRBJ1-2; D remains unclear. V was clipped by 0 bases and J by 7 bases, with 24 bases between them. The CDR3 extends over 18 amino acids. Germline CDR1 reads LNHDA; CDR2 reads SQIVND (reference sequence). In DNA, the CDR3 is TGTGCCAGTAGTATAGATGGGCCCGGACCGTTAAGGACTACTGGCTACACCTTC. It yields the protein CASSIDGPGPLRTTGYTF.

This clone was detected a few times. The chain carries TRBV19 and TRBJ1-5; D gene uncertain. Per the germline V gene, CDR1 is LNHDA and CDR2 is SQIVND (reference sequence). V shed 10 bases and J shed 0 bases, with 10 bases lying between them. This CDR3 has 13 amino acids. CDR3 protein: CATTGSSNQPQHF. As DNA, the CDR3 is TGTGCCACCACGGGTTCTAGCAATCAGCCCCAGCATTTT.

The rearrangement joins TRBV18 to TRBJ2-7; 7 positions match TRBD1. J lost 1 base, V lost 3 bases, and 6 bases had no gene match. This CDR3 spans 15 amino acids. Germline values: CDR1 KGHSH, CDR2 LQKENI. The CDR3 DNA reads as TGTGCCAGCTCACCTGACAGGGCCCTGTCCTACGAGCAGTACTTC. It is translated as CASSPDRALSYEQYF.

The chain uses TRBV10-1 and TRBJ2-1, with 8 bases that match TRBD1. There are 16 residues in the CDR3. The germline gives CDR1 WNHNN, CDR2 SYGVQD (reference sequence). With V trimmed by 3 bases and J by 3 bases, 7 bases remained unmatched. CDR3 DNA sequence: TGCGCCAGCAGTGACCCCGGGACAGGAGGCTACAATGAGCAGTTCTTC. It codes for CASSDPGTGGYNEQFF.

This chain joins TRBV6-5 and TRBJ1-2; D remains ambiguous. Trimming cost V 6 bases and J 4 bases, with 15 bases left between them. This CDR3 region has 14 residues. CDR1 is MNHEY and CDR2 is SVGAGI in the germline V gene. This CDR3 is CASRRPGLGYGYTF. The CDR3 DNA reads TGTGCCAGCAGGCGACCTGGACTTGGCTATGGCTACACCTTC.

V gene TRBV18 combines with J gene TRBJ1-5; tentatively, D is TRBD1 (6 bases). This CDR3 spans 18 amino acids. V was trimmed by 1 base and J by 0 bases, leaving 16 bases between them. Germline CDR1 KGHSH, CDR2 LQKENI. The CDR3: CASSPRAGDSVSNQPQHF. The CDR3 DNA follows: TGTGCCAGCTCACCACGAGCAGGGGATTCAGTTAGCAATCAGCCCCAGCATTTT.

The chain combines TRBV5-6 with TRBJ2-3, with D possibly matching TRBD2 (5 bases). V gave up 5 bases and J gave up 0 bases, with 7 bases separating them. This CDR3 is 13 amino acids long. Germline-derived CDR1 and CDR2 are SGHDT and YYEEEE. This CDR3 is CASSEGSTDTQYF. CDR3 bases: TGTGCCAGCAGTGAGGGAAGCACAGATACGCAGTATTTT.

The gene calls are TRBV6-2 or TRBV6-3 and TRBJ2-7, with D hard to call. The germline V gene has CDR1 MNHEY and CDR2 SVGEGT. Trimming removed 2 bases from V and 3 bases from J, with 11 bases in between. The CDR3 spans 14 residues. The CDR3 nucleotides read TGTGCCAGCAGTTACCAACTCCCGGGCTACGAGCAGTACTTC. Protein sequence: CASSYQLPGYEQYF.

The rearrangement joins TRBV2 to TRBJ1-1; no firm D call. The germline gives CDR1 SNHLY, CDR2 FYNNEI. Deletions cut 1 base from V and 6 bases from J, with 9 bases between. The CDR3 contains 13 residues. The CDR3 is CASSEGRSAEAFF. In DNA form, the CDR3 reads TGTGCCAGCAGTGAAGGGAGAAGCGCTGAAGCTTTCTTT.

The sample holds one count of this clone. The chain links TRBV24-1 to TRBJ2-7; maybe TRBD2 (6 bases). CDR3 length: 16 amino acids. The germline V gene has CDR1 KGHDR and CDR2 SFDVKD. V was pared by 3 bases and J by 5 bases, with 19 bases between. The CDR3 here is CATSDSGERRRDEQYF. The CDR3 coding sequence is TGTGCCACCAGTGATAGTGGGGAGAGGCGGAGGGACGAGCAGTACTTC.